The rows below give T cell receptor beta chains drawn from one sample of a study of shared clonotypes between healthy human individuals. Sequencing used immunoSEQ multiplex PCR; TCRdb keeps in-frame clones, though not all of them. This sample yields approximately 2.4 million clones, of which 90% to 96% are seen a single time; more than 0.1% belongs to the top ten. Sample: naive CD4+ T cells sorted from blood. The receptors were sampled from a man in his late teens or twenties in good health. Each CDR3 is given with its conserved first and last residue. D genes are given only for firm matches. Clone size is not always given. Where it is, it says once, few, many or a class for expanded clones.

CDR3aa: CASITSGAETQYF; CDR3nt: TGTGCCAGCATAACTAGCGGGGCGGAGACCCAGTACTTC; abundance: once; j_gene: TRBJ2-5; d_gene: TRBD2; v_gene: TRBV6-1
CDR3aa: CASSDRVAGSYEQYF; CDR3nt: TGTGCCAGCAGTGATCGGGTAGCGGGAAGCTACGAGCAGTACTTC; abundance: .; j_gene: TRBJ2-7; d_gene: TRBD2; v_gene: TRBV6-1
CDR3aa: CAWSVGAAEKLFF; CDR3nt: TGTGCCTGGAGTGTAGGGGCCGCAGAAAAACTGTTTTTT; abundance: .; j_gene: TRBJ1-4; d_gene: .; v_gene: TRBV30
CDR3aa: CASSEGTSVYLAKNIQYF; CDR3nt: TGTGCCAGCAGTGAAGGGACTAGCGTATATCTAGCCAAAAACATTCAGTACTTC; abundance: .; j_gene: TRBJ2-4; d_gene: TRBD2; v_gene: TRBV25-1
CDR3aa: CASSLGASTRTDTQYF; CDR3nt: TGTGCCAGCAGCTTAGGGGCTAGCACCCGCACAGATACGCAGTATTTT; abundance: few; j_gene: TRBJ2-3; d_gene: .; v_gene: TRBV7-2
CDR3aa: CASGRGREGGWQYF; CDR3nt: TGTGCCAGCGGCCGGGGCAGGGAAGGGGGTTGGCAGTACTTC; abundance: .; j_gene: TRBJ2-7; d_gene: .; v_gene: TRBV6-5
CDR3aa: CASSEDSGHKRDEQFF; CDR3nt: TGTGCCAGCAGTGAGGATAGCGGCCACAAGCGCGATGAGCAGTTCTTC; abundance: .; j_gene: TRBJ2-1; d_gene: .; v_gene: TRBV25-1
CDR3aa: CASSLRTANTGELFF; CDR3nt: TGTGCTAGCAGCTTACGGACAGCGAACACCGGGGAGCTGTTTTTT; abundance: .; j_gene: TRBJ2-2; d_gene: .; v_gene: TRBV7-7
CDR3aa: CAWSVNSAGPYNEQFF; CDR3nt: TGTGCCTGGAGTGTAAATTCCGCGGGACCCTACAATGAGCAGTTCTTC; abundance: .; j_gene: TRBJ2-1; d_gene: .; v_gene: TRBV30
CDR3aa: CASSLERDYNSPLHF; CDR3nt: TGTGCCAGCAGCTTGGAACGGGACTATAATTCACCCCTCCACTTT; abundance: .; j_gene: TRBJ1-6; d_gene: .; v_gene: TRBV5-4
CDR3aa: CASSLGDLRSYNEQFF; CDR3nt: TGTGCCAGCAGCTTAGGTGATCTGCGGTCCTACAATGAGCAGTTCTTC; abundance: .; j_gene: TRBJ2-1; d_gene: .; v_gene: TRBV7-2